This is a list of T cell receptor beta chains from one sample in a study of cytomegalovirus exposure and HLA in healthy donors. Profiled with immunoSEQ multiplex PCR; TCRdb holds only in-frame clones, not every one. The data hold roughly 200,000 clones, with roughly 84% observed a single time. Sample: PBMCs. The receptor source for this set is a man aged 45-60 years in good health and CMV-seronegative. The CDR3 runs from the conserved cysteine through the conserved F or W. Each record gives: D gene, J gene, clone size, V gene, CDR3 protein, CDR3 DNA. The D gene is left open where the match is weak. Rows give clone size only sometimes, using once, few, many, or a class for an expanded clone.

-	TRBJ2-1	-	TRBV28	CASSLPMTTGVTEQFF	TGTGCCAGCAGTTTACCCATGACAACGGGAGTTACTGAGCAGTTCTTC
-	TRBJ1-2	-	TRBV6-5	CASRAGPNYGYTF	TGTGCCAGCAGAGCGGGTCCTAACTATGGCTACACCTTC
-	TRBJ2-7	-	TRBV10-3	CAISDDRYSYEQYF	TGTGCCATCAGTGACGACAGGTACTCCTACGAGCAGTACTTC
TRBD1	TRBJ2-7	-	TRBV28	CASSNRGINEQYF	TGTGCCAGCAGTAACAGGGGGATCAACGAGCAGTACTTC
TRBD2	TRBJ2-7	-	TRBV7-9	CASSSTGGRWVQQYF	TGTGCCAGCAGCTCCACGGGAGGCCGTTGGGTCCAGCAGTACTTC
-	TRBJ1-5	-	TRBV5-1	CASSLGPIGSNQPQHF	TGCGCCAGCAGCTTGGGCCCGATCGGGAGCAATCAGCCCCAGCATTTT
TRBD1	TRBJ2-7	-	TRBV28	CASSLAGQGSYEQYF	TGTGCCAGCAGTTTAGCGGGACAGGGATCCTACGAGCAGTACTTC
-	TRBJ2-7	-	TRBV4-1	CASSQGGGGPRFYEQYF	TGCGCCAGCAGCCAAGGGGGAGGCGGACCGCGATTTTACGAGCAGTACTTC
-	TRBJ1-1	-	TRBV9	CASSDRTAVTMNTEAFF	TGTGCCAGCAGCGATAGGACAGCAGTCACTATGAACACTGAAGCTTTCTTT
TRBD1	TRBJ1-6	once	TRBV28	CASSAPGTGVSPLHF	TGTGCCAGCAGTGCCCCCGGGACAGGGGTTTCACCCCTCCACTTT